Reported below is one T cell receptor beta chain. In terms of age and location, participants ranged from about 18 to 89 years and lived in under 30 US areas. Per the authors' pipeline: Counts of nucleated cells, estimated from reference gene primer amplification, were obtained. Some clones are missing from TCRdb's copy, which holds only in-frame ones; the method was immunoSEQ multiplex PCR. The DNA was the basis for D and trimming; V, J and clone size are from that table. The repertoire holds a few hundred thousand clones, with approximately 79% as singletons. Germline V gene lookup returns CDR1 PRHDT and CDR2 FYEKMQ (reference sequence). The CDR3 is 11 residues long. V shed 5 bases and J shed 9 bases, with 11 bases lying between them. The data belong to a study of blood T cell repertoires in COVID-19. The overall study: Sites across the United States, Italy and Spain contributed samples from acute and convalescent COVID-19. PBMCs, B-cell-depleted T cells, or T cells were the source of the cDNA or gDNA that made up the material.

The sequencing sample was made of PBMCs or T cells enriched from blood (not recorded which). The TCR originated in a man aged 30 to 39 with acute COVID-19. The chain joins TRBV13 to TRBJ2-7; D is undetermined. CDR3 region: CASSPIYRQYV. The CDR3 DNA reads TGTGCCAGCAGCCCGATCTATCGGCAGTACGTC.